This record looks at one T cell receptor (beta chain) sequence and its context. Its target is unknown. PCR used 60 Vbeta primers and 13 Jbeta primers. Profiling relied on immunoSEQ multiplex PCR, and the TCRdb table lists in-frame clones only, not all of them. The clone table shows roughly 220,000 clones, with the ten largest holding roughly 1.2%. Donors showed nominal health when sampled, although they likely had unrecorded immune exposures. This entry comes from a study of cytomegalovirus exposure and HLA in healthy donors. Study results and limitations: A link between a missense DCLRE1C variant and TCR beta V- and J-gene trimming emerged from a later analysis.

The CDR3 runs to 12 residues. CDR1 and CDR2 (germline): SEHNR, FQNEAQ (reference sequence). Trimming removed 5 bases at V and 8 bases at J, with 10 bases between. The origin of this receptor is a girl aged 2-10 years in good health and CMV-seropositive. The sequencing sample was made of PBMCs. The V and J genes are TRBV7-9 and TRBJ1-3; D remains unclear. The CDR3 sequence is CASSLRGYTIYF. In DNA, the CDR3 is TGTGCCAGCAGCCTTCGGGGTTACACCATATATTTT.